This T cell receptor beta chain was sequenced in a study of cytomegalovirus exposure and HLA in healthy donors (dated by TCRdb to 2017 to 2019). About the investigation overall: In an earlier analysis of roughly 500 of the donors, about 260 Gb of sequence data and some 100 million unique TCR beta sequences from about 190 million T cells were reported. An early release that covered several hundred HLA-typed donors contained approximately 300 gigabases of sequencing data and 65 million to 100 million unique TCR sequences. Of the approximately 400 genotyped donors, roughly 80% fell in the genetic ancestry cluster associated with self-reported Caucasian donors. The study was designed to test whether signatures of past pathogen exposure could be identified by cataloging public T cell receptors. The T cell repertoires of under 750 subjects were profiled by immunosequencing and related to cytomegalovirus serostatus. A separate validation cohort of about 110 different subjects was used in addition to the roughly 670-subject first cohort. To predict cytomegalovirus infection status, the study brought together high-throughput TCR immunosequencing, statistical association of individual TCRs with disease status, and machine learning. A later analysis re-analyzed previously published TCR beta repertoires from 500 to 700 donors and added high-resolution HLA genotyping to study TCR occurrence patterns. In the later analysis, no new phenotypic data were used to find candidate immune exposures; instead, reliance was placed on TCR beta sequences and their occurrence across donors. To decide whether each TCR beta V gene segment behaved as functional or pseudogenic, an earlier analysis of some 540 of the donors relied on high-throughput TCR beta sequencing. Alongside the repertoire data, information on donor age, sex, ethnicity and CMV serostatus was compiled. A later genetic analysis took genome-wide SNP genotypes for about three fifths of the roughly 670 donors and used that subset as a discovery cohort. Every discovery cohort repertoire had been produced on one sequencing platform. HLA typing included class I and class II loci at four-digit resolution. Typing coverage differed by locus: A, B, C, DRB1 and DQB1 were typed in about 629-640 donors, DQA1 in about 500, DPA1 in roughly 590, and DPB1 in around 490. Several DR-DQ haplotypes were handled as single units for association and clustering because linkage in the cohort was strong. Among some 410 genotyped donors of the cohort, an average of roughly 230,000 unique TCR beta nucleotide sequences was sequenced per donor, of which about 19% were non-productive. Broader findings and caveats from the paper: Assigning TCR associations to individual alleles was difficult when HLA alleles, especially DR and DQ, strongly co-occurred. According to a later analysis, most CMV-associated TCR beta chains appeared to be HLA-restricted, and the HLA associations seemed to be driven largely by CMV exposure. Linkage disequilibrium might explain the correlated functional status among segregating V segments, but an unknown experimental factor could not be excluded. This cohort had only TCR beta chains sequenced, and the lack of alpha or paired-chain data limited which features could be detected. A later analysis found that HLA-associated TCR beta chains were more clonally expanded and had lower generation probabilities than equally common non-associated chains. Most TCR sequences were seen in very few donors, while some public TCRs were found in many individuals. For the cohort, immune exposure information was limited to CMV serostatus. The sequencing pipeline was judged likely to have produced a cluster of highly shared sequence variants as a technical artifact. In an earlier analysis of about 600 of the donors, most TCR beta V segments appeared in productive rearrangements about 87% or about 30% of the time, broadly matching IMGT annotations. Because HLA typing was unavailable for some donors at each locus, only the typed subset was used in association tests. According to the authors, the approach could potentially be generalized to other disease states and immunological phenotypes. Because counts were too low, roughly 18 rarely observed V segments, including chromosome 9 orphons, were left out of the earlier analysis of roughly 600 of the donors. A further reported finding was that TCR beta sequences accurately predicted the HLA-A and HLA-B alleles for most subjects in the first cohort. Compared with the approximately 720-donor mean, donors in an Asian-associated ancestry cluster had fewer N-insertions in productive TCRs, according to a later genetic analysis. In a later analysis, TCR association rates were found to vary across HLA loci, with the most associated TCRs seen for DRB1 alleles and the fewest for HLA-C alleles. The study gave a list of more than 150 TCR beta chains associated with cytomegalovirus. Some IMGT-functional V segments, including TRBV6-2 and TRBV6-3, could not be distinguished by the 87-base-pair reads and were therefore excluded. In a later analysis, several top co-occurrence clusters were reported to appear linked to parvovirus B19, influenza, CMV and Epstein-Barr virus. The presence/absence analyses assumed that sequencing depth was roughly uniform across donors, and that assumption may not be true. The classifier was reported to diagnose cytomegalovirus status with high specificity and sensitivity in both the original and validation cohorts. In a later analysis, over 15,000 TCR beta sequences were associated with specific HLA alleles at a false discovery rate of 0.05. V-gene and J-gene trimming of TCR beta chains was associated with a missense DCLRE1C variant in a later genetic analysis, and the association was replicated in an independent cohort. In vitro tests confirmed that a few of the cytomegalovirus-associated TCR beta chains recognize cytomegalovirus antigens.

The library relied on the immunoSEQ multiplex PCR assay. For the multiplex PCR, a mixture combining 60 forward primers for TCR Vbeta segments and 13 reverse primers for TCR Jbeta segments was used. A multiplex PCR assay on genomic DNA amplified the CDR3 region of rearranged TCR beta genes. Amplified TCR beta libraries were sequenced as 87-base-pair reads on the Illumina HiSeq System. On the study's bioinformatics: A later analysis tallied around 82 million unique TCR beta chains across the 600 to 700 repertoires, and some 10 million of those chains were shared by two or more donors. Raw reads were error-corrected and collapsed into unique sequences with a nearest-neighbor algorithm that merged closely related sequences to remove PCR and sequencing errors. V, D and J gene segments were assigned by aligning CDR3 sequences to IMGT reference sequences. For a sequence to be retained, at least a six-nucleotide match to both a V gene segment and a J gene segment was required. Rearrangements were classified as productive when the CDR3 lacked stop codons and remained in frame with V and J, and all other rearrangements were classified as non-productive. CDR3 was defined according to IMGT convention as the region running from the second conserved V-encoded cysteine to the conserved J-encoded phenylalanine. The earlier analysis of 587 of the donors excluded sequences that lacked an unambiguous match to a single V gene segment. An earlier analysis of a few hundred of the donors classified V segments as functional when productive rearrangements were above 56.7% and as segregating when the standard deviation between donors was above 5%. A statistical classification framework was built to diagnose cytomegalovirus status from the catalog of TCR beta chain sequences. A later analysis assigned V and J genes by comparing TCR nucleotide sequences with IMGT/GENE-DB human TR gene sequences. In a later analysis, CDR3 sequences and most-parsimonious VDJ recombination scenarios were assigned using the TCRdist pipeline. A later analysis defined each TCR beta chain by its CDR3 amino acid sequence plus V-gene family, and excluded reads lacking a unique V-gene family. A later analysis removed 592 highly shared, low-generation-probability nucleotide sequences to deal with suspected cross-contamination and a sequencing artifact. In a later analysis, a clonal expansion index for each public chain was calculated from normalized within-repertoire ranks of inferred template counts. A later analysis computed generation probabilities with a VDJ recombination model fitted to out-of-frame rearrangements, and checked the results against IGoR. In a later analysis, TCR-TCR, TCR-HLA and TCR-CMV co-occurrence was scored with hypergeometric tests, and a repertoire-size bias correction was applied to TCR pairs. A later analysis estimated false discovery rates by permuting HLA or CMV assignments 20 times. A later analysis grouped co-occurring TCRs with DBSCAN, adding TCRdist sequence similarity when clustering within HLA-allele-positive subsets. Repertoires with fewer than 30,000 or more than 120,000 public chains, plus five repertoires with anomalous nucleotide sharing, were excluded from co-occurrence clustering. Sourced from immuneACCESS, this table was stored by TCRdb with only in-frame sequences that have V and J called. A share of the clones is absent; for the studies checked, an unresolved V gene accounts for under half, and the remainder has no known explanation. The V and J calls and clone size are taken from that table; D and trimming were inferred from the DNA. This sample holds around 150,000 clones; roughly 80% were observed only once. In total, the top ten clones hold more than 1.2% of the sample.

Ends trimmed: V by 0 bases, J by 6 bases; bases unmatched to a gene: 2. The CDR1 and CDR2 encoded by the germline V gene (reference sequence) are MNHEY and SMNVEV. Inclusive of the bounding cysteine and phenylalanine, the CDR3 is 13 residues long. Only the CDR3 DNA stays, 39 bases, in frame from base 1. The cohort was made up of several hundred healthy bone marrow donors. At the time of sampling, every cohort member was nominally healthy, though immune exposures that went unrecorded were likely present. The donor was CMV seronegative and was included in the group of hundreds of seronegative cohort members. A peripheral blood sample was collected from each donor, and TCR beta sequencing was performed on peripheral blood mononuclear cells. Genomic DNA extraction from the blood cell samples was performed with the Qiagen DNeasy Blood Extraction Kit. With regard to this clone: This clone's antigen is unknown. Base qualities are not at hand, and no much larger clone is one base apart.

In this chain, TRBV27 is recombined with TRBJ2-7; 7 central nucleotides agree with TRBD1. Sequencing was carried out using PBMCs. The receptor was derived from a man aged 18 to 35 in good health and CMV-seronegative. The nucleotides are TGTGCCAGCAGTTTATCCTCAGGGGGCGAGCAGTACTTC. It codes for CASSLSSGGEQYF.